This TCR beta chain was sequenced for a study of CD4+ T cells in melanoma. The study, taken as a whole, reports: Neoantigen-specific CD4+ T cells in melanoma reportedly had diverse differentiation states. A reported correlation linked neoantigen-specific CD4+ T cells to CD8+, macrophage and B cell function.

This clone showed up just once. Its antigen is currently unknown. The method was immunoSEQ multiplex PCR; TCRdb's version includes in-frame clones alone and lacks a portion of them. The sample lists 15,000 to 20,000 clones, about 83% occurring once. This sequence was found in a human donor with melanoma. The sample was cells from a culture (not recorded whether cultured in vitro).

CDR3 in DNA: TGTGCCAGCAGCTTACAAGGTACCCGGGCAGAGACCCAGTACTTC. It translates to CASSLQGTRAETQYF. This chain joins TRBV5-8 and TRBJ2-5; D remains ambiguous. With 2 bases removed from V and 4 bases from J, the gap between germline ends came to 15 bases. Germline loops: CDR1 SGHTS, CDR2 YDEGEE. The CDR3 is made up of 15 amino acids.